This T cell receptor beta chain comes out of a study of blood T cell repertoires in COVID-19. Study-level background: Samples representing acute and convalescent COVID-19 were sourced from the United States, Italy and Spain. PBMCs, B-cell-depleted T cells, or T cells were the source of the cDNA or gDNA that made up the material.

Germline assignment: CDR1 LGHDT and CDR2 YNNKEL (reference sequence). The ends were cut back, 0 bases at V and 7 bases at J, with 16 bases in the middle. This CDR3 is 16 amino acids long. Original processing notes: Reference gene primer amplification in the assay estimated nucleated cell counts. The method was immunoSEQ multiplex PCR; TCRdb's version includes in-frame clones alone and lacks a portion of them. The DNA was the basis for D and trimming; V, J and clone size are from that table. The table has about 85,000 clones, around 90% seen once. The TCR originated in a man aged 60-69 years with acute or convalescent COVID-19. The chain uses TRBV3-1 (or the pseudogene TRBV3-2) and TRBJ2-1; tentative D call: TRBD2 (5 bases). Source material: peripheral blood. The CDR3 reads CASSQDLIATGNEQFF. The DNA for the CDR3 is TGTGCCAGCAGCCAAGATTTGATCGCCACGGGGAATGAGCAGTTCTTC.